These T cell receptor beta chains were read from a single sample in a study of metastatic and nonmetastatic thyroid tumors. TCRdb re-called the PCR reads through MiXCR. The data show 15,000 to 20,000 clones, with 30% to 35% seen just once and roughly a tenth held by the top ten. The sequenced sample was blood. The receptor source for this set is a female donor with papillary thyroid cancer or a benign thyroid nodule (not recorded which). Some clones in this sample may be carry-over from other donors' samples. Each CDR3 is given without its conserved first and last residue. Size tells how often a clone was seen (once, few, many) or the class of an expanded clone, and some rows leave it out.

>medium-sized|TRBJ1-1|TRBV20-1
SALSDRYTEAF
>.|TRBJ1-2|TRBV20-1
SARDQWGGYGYT
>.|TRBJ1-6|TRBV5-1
ASRDRQDSPLH
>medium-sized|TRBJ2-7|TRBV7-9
ASSLGTSGPTEQY
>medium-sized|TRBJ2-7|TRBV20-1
SAGGSSYEQY
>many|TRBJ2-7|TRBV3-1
ASSQVGDSYEQY
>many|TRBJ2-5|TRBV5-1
ASSLGQGQETQY
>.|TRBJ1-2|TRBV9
ASSVDQGRGYT
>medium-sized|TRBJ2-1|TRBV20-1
SASWSTSYNEQF
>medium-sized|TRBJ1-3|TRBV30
AWSRGSGNTIY
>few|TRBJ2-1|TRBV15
ATSRDVGTGKYNEQF
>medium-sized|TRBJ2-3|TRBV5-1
ASSPVQGEGTDTQY
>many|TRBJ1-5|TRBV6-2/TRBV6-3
ASRPLRGDINQPQH
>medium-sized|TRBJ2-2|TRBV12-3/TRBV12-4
ASSLSWFGGNTGELF
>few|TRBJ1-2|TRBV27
ASSWSGSNYGYT
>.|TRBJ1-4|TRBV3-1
ASSQGWGTNEKLF
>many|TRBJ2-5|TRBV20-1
SARAANQETQY
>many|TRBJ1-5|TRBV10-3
AISPRGFWPQH
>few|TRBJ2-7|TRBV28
ASSLRGGAYEQY
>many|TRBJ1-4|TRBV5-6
ASSLVSGLGEKLF
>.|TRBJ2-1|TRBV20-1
SAREGSGSEQF
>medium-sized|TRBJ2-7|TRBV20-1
SARDVPGEQY
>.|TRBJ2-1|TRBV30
AWSLEGIEQF
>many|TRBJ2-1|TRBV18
ASSPSGGPYNEQF
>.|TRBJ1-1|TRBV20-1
SARDTTTILGDTEAF
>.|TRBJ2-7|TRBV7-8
ASSIGLAGTYEQY
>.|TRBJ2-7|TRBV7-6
ASTVATGSSYEQY
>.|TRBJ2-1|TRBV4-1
ASSQGGGGPYNEQF
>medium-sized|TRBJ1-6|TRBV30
AWNDRARAYNSPLH
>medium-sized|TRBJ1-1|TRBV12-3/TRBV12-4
ASSRTGDTEAF
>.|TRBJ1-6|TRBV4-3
ASSQTVNSPLH
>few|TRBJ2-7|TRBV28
ASSSGTHYEQY
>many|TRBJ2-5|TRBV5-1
ASRTGQETQY
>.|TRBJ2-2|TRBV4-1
ASIQDISVMGGWTVELF
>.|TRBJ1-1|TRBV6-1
ASMAPQGVSTEAF
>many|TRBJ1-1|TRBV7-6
ASTAGTEAF
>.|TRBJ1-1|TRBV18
ASSPRTRTGLGTEAF
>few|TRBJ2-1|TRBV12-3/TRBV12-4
ASSLLVSDEQF
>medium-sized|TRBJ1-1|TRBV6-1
ASSQGLNTEAF
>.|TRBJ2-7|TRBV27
ASSLGAGVAYEQY
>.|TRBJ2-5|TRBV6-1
ASSEDGGGATVETQY
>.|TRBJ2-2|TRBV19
ASSWASGDGELF
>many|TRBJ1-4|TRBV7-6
ASSPDNEKLF